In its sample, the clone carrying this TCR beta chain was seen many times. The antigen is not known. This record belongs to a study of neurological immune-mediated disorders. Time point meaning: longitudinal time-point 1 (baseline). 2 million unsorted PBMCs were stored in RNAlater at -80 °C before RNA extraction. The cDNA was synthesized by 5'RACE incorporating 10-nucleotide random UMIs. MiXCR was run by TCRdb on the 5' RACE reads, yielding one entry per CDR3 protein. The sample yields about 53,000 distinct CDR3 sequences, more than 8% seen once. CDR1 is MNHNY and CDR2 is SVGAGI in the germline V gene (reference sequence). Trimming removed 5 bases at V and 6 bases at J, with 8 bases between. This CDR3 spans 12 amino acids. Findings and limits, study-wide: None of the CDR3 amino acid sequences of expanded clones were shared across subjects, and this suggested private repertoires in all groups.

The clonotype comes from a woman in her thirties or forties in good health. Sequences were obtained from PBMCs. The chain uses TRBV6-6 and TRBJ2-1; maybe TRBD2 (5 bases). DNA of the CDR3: TGTGCCAGCAGTGGTGAGGGCAATGAGCAGTTCTTC. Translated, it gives CASSGEGNEQFF.